The 2 T cell receptor beta chains given below trace back to one sample, sequenced in a study of blood T cell repertoires in COVID-19. Sequencing was performed with immunoSEQ multiplex PCR; in TCRdb, only in-frame clones are kept and a portion is missing. This sample has around 190,000 clones, with around three quarters found just once. Sequencing input: PBMCs or T cells enriched from blood (not recorded which). Source of these receptors: a woman in her forties or fifties with acute COVID-19.

This chain uses TRBV29-1 with TRBJ2-5, with a weak D call TRBD1 (6 bases). Germline V lookup: CDR1 SQVTM, CDR2 ANQGSEA. CDR3 length: 13 residues. With 3 bases removed from V and 3 bases from J, the gap between germline ends came to 11 bases. CDR3 loop: CSVDRGQEETQYF. CDR3 coding DNA: TGCAGCGTTGACAGGGGTCAAGAAGAGACCCAGTACTTC.

The chain couples TRBV4-1 to TRBJ2-1; the match to TRBD1 covers 8 bases. The CDR3 consists of 16 residues. Germline loops: CDR1 MGHRA, CDR2 YSYEKL. With V trimmed by 4 bases and J by 0 bases, 5 bases remained unmatched. The DNA of the CDR3 is TGCGCCAGCAGCCCCCGGACAGGGAGCTCCTACAATGAGCAGTTCTTC. Protein: CASSPRTGSSYNEQFF.